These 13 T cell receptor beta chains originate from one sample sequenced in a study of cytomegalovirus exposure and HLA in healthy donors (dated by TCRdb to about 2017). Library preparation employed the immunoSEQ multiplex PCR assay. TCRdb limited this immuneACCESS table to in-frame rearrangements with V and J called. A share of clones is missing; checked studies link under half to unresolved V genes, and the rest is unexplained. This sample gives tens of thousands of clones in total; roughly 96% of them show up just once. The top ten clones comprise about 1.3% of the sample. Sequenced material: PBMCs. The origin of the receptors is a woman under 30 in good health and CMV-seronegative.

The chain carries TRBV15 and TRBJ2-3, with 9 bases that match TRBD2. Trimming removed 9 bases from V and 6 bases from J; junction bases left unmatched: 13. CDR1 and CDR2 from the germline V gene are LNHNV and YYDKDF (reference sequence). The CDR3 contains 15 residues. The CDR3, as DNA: TGTGCCACACTTAGCGGGGGCGGGAGCTCGGATACGCAGTATTTT. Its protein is CATLSGGGSSDTQYF. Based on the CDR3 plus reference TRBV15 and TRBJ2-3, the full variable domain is DAMVIQNPRYQVTQFGKPVTLSCSQTLNHNVMYWYQQKSSQAPKLLFHYYDKDFNNEADTPDNFQSRRPNTSFCFLDIRSPGLGDTAMYLCATLSGGGSSDTQYFGPGTRLTVL.

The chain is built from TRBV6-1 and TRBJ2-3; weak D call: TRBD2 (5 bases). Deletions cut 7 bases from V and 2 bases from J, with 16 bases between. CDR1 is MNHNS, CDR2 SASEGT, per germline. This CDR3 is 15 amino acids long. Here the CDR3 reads CASTPSPTTTDTQYF. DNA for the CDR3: TGTGCCAGCACCCCAAGCCCGACTACCACAGATACGCAGTATTTT.

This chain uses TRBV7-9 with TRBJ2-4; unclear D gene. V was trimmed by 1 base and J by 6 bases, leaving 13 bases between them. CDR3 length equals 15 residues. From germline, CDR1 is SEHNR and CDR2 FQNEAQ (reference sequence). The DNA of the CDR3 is TGTGCCAGCAGCTTAGGAGGATCCCTACGAAACATTCAGTACTTC. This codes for CASSLGGSLRNIQYF.

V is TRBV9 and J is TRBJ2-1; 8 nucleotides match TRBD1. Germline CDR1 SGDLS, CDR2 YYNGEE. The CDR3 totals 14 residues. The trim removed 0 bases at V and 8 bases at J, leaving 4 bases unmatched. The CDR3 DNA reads TGTGCCAGCAGCGTAGCTTCAGGGGGCGATGAGCAGTTCTTC. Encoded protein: CASSVASGGDEQFF.

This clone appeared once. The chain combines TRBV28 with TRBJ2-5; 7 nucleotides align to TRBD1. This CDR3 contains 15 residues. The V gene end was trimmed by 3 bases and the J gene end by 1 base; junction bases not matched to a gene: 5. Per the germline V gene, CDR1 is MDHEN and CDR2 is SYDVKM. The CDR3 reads CASSFQRQGQETQYF. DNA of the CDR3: TGTGCCAGCAGTTTTCAGAGACAGGGCCAAGAGACCCAGTACTTC.

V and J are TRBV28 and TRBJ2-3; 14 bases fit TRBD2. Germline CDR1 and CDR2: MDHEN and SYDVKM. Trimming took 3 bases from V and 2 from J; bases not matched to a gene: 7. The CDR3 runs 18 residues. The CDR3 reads CASSFPRLAGGLTDTQYF. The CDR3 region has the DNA TGTGCCAGCAGTTTTCCCCGACTAGCGGGAGGGCTCACAGATACGCAGTATTTT.

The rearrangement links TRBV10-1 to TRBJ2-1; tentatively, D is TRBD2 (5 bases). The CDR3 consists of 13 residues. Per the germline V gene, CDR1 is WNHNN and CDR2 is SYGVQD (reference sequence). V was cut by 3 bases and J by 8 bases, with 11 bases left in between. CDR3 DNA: TGCGCCAGCAGTGAAGTACTGGAGGATGAGCAGTTCTTC. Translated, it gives CASSEVLEDEQFF.

CDR3 protein: CASSATSGVYNEQFF. In DNA form, the CDR3 reads TGTGCCAGCAGCGCTACTAGCGGGGTATACAATGAGCAGTTCTTC. The rearrangement links TRBV11-3 to TRBJ2-1; 10 bases fit TRBD2. This CDR3 region has 15 residues. Germline values: CDR1 SGHNT, CDR2 YENEEA. V dropped 5 bases and J dropped 4; count of bases not matched to a gene: 5.

CDR3 loop: CSAGTGQSGELFF. The DNA for the CDR3 is TGCAGCGCGGGGACAGGGCAGTCCGGGGAGCTGTTTTTT. The rearrangement joins TRBV29-1 to TRBJ2-2; 9 bases are shared with TRBD1. Per the germline V gene, CDR1 is SQVTM and CDR2 is ANQGSEA. V shed 7 bases, J shed 6 bases, and the junction held 6 bases outside the gene matches. CDR3 length: 13 residues.

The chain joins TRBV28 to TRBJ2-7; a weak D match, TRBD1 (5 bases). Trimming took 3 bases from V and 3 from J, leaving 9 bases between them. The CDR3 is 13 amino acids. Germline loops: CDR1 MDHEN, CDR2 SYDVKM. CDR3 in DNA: TGTGCCAGCAGTTTGGAGCAGGGCTACGAGCAGTACTTC. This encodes CASSLEQGYEQYF.

CDR3 protein: CASRPRLAELTDTQYF. CDR3 coding DNA: TGTGCCAGCAGGCCAAGACTAGCAGAGTTAACAGATACGCAGTATTTT. The chain is built from TRBV6-6 and TRBJ2-3; 7 bases agree with TRBD2. The trim removed 6 bases at V and 3 bases at J, leaving 12 bases unmatched. This CDR3 region has 16 residues. Germline V CDR1 and CDR2: MNHNY, SVGAGI (reference sequence).

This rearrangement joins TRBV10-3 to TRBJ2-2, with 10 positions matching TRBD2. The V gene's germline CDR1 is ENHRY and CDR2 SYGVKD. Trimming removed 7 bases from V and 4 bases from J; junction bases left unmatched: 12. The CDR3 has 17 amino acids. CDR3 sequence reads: CAITGESGLASTGELFF. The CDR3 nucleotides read TGTGCCATCACCGGGGAATCGGGACTAGCGAGCACCGGGGAGCTGTTTTTT.

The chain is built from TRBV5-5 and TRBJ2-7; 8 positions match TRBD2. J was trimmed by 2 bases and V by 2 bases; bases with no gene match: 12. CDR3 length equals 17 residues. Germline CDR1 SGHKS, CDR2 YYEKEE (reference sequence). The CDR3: CASSLAPAGGPTYEQYF. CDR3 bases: TGTGCCAGCAGCTTAGCTCCGGCGGGAGGCCCTACCTACGAGCAGTACTTC.